This T cell receptor beta chain was recorded in a study of T cells in Graves' hyperthyroidism and ophthalmopathy. Regions amplified from RNA transcripts were the TCR beta CDR3 regions. A first-round RT-PCR of the TCR CDR3 used the HTBI primer set. Via MiXCR, TCRdb re-called the multiplex PCR reads, giving one row per CDR3 protein. The table shows approximately 690,000 distinct CDR3 sequences, with roughly 15% occurring only once. Each 10 ml fresh peripheral blood draw supplied the PBMCs. Notes on the study in general: Most clonotypes that expanded in the thyroid above 0.001 also showed up in blood. A model built on 13 V-J features separated ophthalmopathy from stable hyperthyroidism. Before onset, by a median of about seven months, the model predicted ophthalmopathy.

Per germline, CDR1 DFQATT and CDR2 SNEGSKA (reference sequence). The CDR3 sequence is 15 residues long. J lost 1 base, V lost 2 bases, and 6 bases had no gene match. This clonotype was seen many times. Antigen specificity is unknown. This sequence joins TRBV20-1 and TRBJ2-5; TRBD2 matches at 8 bases. The receptor comes from a woman aged 45-65 years with Graves' ophthalmopathy. Sample: blood. CDR3 loop: CSARPRLAFQETQYF. The CDR3, as DNA: TGCAGTGCTAGACCCAGACTAGCGTTCCAAGAGACCCAGTACTTC.